These 21 T cell receptor beta chains were sequenced from one sample in a study of OX40 agonist ivuxolimab in advanced cancers. TCRdb keeps only in-frame clones here, not all; method: immunoSEQ multiplex PCR. The repertoire holds 20,000 to 25,000 clones, with about 89% as singletons. The sample here was CD4+ or CD8+ T cells sorted from blood, taken in a trial of the OX40 agonist ivuxolimab. Every receptor here comes from an adult with an advanced solid tumor such as melanoma, head and neck, liver or kidney cancer.

The J gene is TRBJ1-4, the V gene TRBV5-6; D gene ambiguous. Germline V gene sequence: CDR1 SGHDT, CDR2 YYEEEE. CDR3 length: 18 residues. V was clipped by 4 bases and J by 0 bases, with 19 bases between them. CDR3 protein: CASSGTAVAVATNEKLFF. The CDR3, as DNA: TGTGCCAGCAGCGGTACTGCAGTTGCGGTTGCAACTAATGAAAAACTGTTTTTT.

This chain connects TRBV27 to TRBJ1-1, with TRBD1 matching 8 bases. Trimming at V came to 5 bases and at J to 4 bases, leaving 9 bases not matched to a gene. Germline-derived CDR1 and CDR2 are MNHEY and SMNVEV (reference sequence). This CDR3 spans 15 amino acids. In DNA, the CDR3 is TGTGCCAGCAGTCTAATCCAGGGGGCTGGCACTGAAGCTTTCTTT. Protein product: CASSLIQGAGTEAFF.

The gene calls are TRBV4-1 and TRBJ2-3; D not resolved. Germline values: CDR1 MGHRA, CDR2 YSYEKL. The CDR3 sequence is 14 residues long. Trimming pared 0 bases from V and 6 bases from J, leaving 10 bases between. This CDR3 reads CASSQDIRADTQYF. The CDR3, as DNA: TGCGCCAGCAGCCAAGATATCAGAGCGGATACGCAGTATTTT.

This sequence joins TRBV12-1 and TRBJ1-1. TRBV12-1 is tagged as a pseudogene. This CDR3 has 15 residues. The CDR3 DNA follows: TGTGCCCGGAGATCGAACGAAGGGAGGAACACTGAAGCTTTCTTT. Translating gives CARRSNEGRNTEAFF.

The V gene is TRBV6-5, the J gene TRBJ1-2; 8 bases map to TRBD1. This CDR3 has 14 amino acids. The V segment lost 3 bases and the J segment 1 base; nucleotides outside the gene matches: 1. The germline V gene has CDR1 MNHEY and CDR2 SVGAGI. The CDR3 spells CASSYGQGNYGYTF. CDR3 bases: TGTGCCAGCAGTTATGGACAGGGTAACTATGGCTACACCTTC.

This rearrangement joins TRBV7-8 to TRBJ2-1; D might be TRBD2 (6 bases). V lost 7 bases and J 2 bases, leaving 36 bases between the germline ends. The CDR3 has 22 amino acids. The V gene's germline CDR1 is SGHVS and CDR2 FQNEAQ. CDR3: CASTIFVPGLTTQRATYNEQFF. The CDR3 DNA follows: TGTGCCAGCACTATTTTCGTCCCGGGACTTACTACTCAAAGGGCTACCTACAATGAGCAGTTCTTC.

The gene calls are TRBV6-5 and TRBJ1-2; D uncertain. Germline V gene lookup returns CDR1 MNHEY and CDR2 SVGAGI. Trimming took off 0 bases at V and 6 bases at J, with 14 bases between the two ends. The CDR3 has 15 amino acids. CDR3 residues: CASSYSGSGPDGYTF. The DNA of the CDR3 is TGTGCCAGCAGTTACTCGGGGTCAGGCCCTGATGGCTACACCTTC.

This clone was detected only once. The genes are TRBV4-3 and TRBJ2-7; 10 bases are shared with TRBD1. The CDR3 is 16 residues long. The germline CDR1 and CDR2 sequences are LGHNA and YSLEER. V lost 3 bases to trimming and J lost 1 base; unmatched junction nucleotides: 6. CDR3 nucleotides: TGCGCCAGCAGCCATTCCGGGACAGGGGAATCCTACGAGCAGTACTTC. Translation gives CASSHSGTGESYEQYF.

This chain links TRBV14 with TRBJ2-3, with D perhaps TRBD1 or TRBD2 (5 bases each). This CDR3 has 14 amino acids. V lost 4 bases and J 3 bases, leaving 11 bases between the germline ends. Germline V CDR1 and CDR2: SGHDN, FVKESK. The CDR3: CASSPRGATDTQYF. The CDR3 DNA reads TGTGCCAGCAGCCCCCGGGGCGCGACAGATACGCAGTATTTT.

This sequence joins TRBV7-2 and TRBJ1-2; weak D call: TRBD1 (5 bases). Germline CDR1 and CDR2: SGHTA and FQGNSA. This CDR3 region has 12 residues. V dropped 5 bases and J dropped 4 bases, with 8 bases sitting between them. The CDR3 reads CASSRQGYGYTF. DNA of the CDR3: TGTGCCAGCAGCCGTCAGGGCTATGGCTACACCTTC.

This chain uses TRBV9 with TRBJ1-2; D ambiguous. The CDR3 is 15 residues long. Germline V gene lookup returns CDR1 SGDLS and CDR2 YYNGEE. The V and J ends lost 0 bases and 8 bases respectively, with 17 bases between them. The CDR3 loop is CASSVDGLFIDGYTF. CDR3 DNA: TGTGCCAGCAGCGTAGATGGACTGTTTATTGACGGCTACACCTTC.

The chain is built from TRBV2 and TRBJ1-2; tentatively, D is TRBD1 (5 bases). Trimming removed 4 bases from V and 2 bases from J, with 11 bases in between. The CDR3 has 14 amino acids. Germline CDR1 reads SNHLY; CDR2 reads FYNNEI. CDR3 sequence (DNA): TGTGCCAGCAGTGGGGGGTCATCAAACTATGGCTACACCTTC. Translation: CASSGGSSNYGYTF.

The rearrangement joins TRBV11-3 to TRBJ2-3; a weak D match, TRBD2 (5 bases). The germline CDR1 and CDR2 sequences are SGHNT and YENEEA. V dropped 4 bases and J dropped 4 bases, with 9 bases sitting between them. The length of the CDR3 is 13 residues. The CDR3 DNA reads TGTGCCAGCAGCTCATCTAGCCCAGATACGCAGTATTTT. Protein: CASSSSSPDTQYF.

The chain combines TRBV2 with TRBJ1-4; D is perhaps TRBD1 (5 bases). V lost 6 bases and J 6 bases, leaving 26 bases between the germline ends. The CDR3 has 18 residues. The germline CDR1 and CDR2 sequences are SNHLY and FYNNEI. The CDR3 bases are TGTGCCAGCAGACGGGTGTTTACAGGAGCCGACTCCTATGAAAAACTGTTTTTT. Translated: CASRRVFTGADSYEKLFF.

The chain couples TRBV7-3 to TRBJ1-1; D gene unclear. The CDR3 length is 11 residues. The germline V and J ends were trimmed by 2 bases and 8 bases, with 6 bases remaining between them. Per the germline V gene, CDR1 is SGHTA and CDR2 is FQGTGA. CDR3 DNA sequence: TGTGCCAGCAGCTTAGGTTCGGAAGCTTTCTTT. Its protein is CASSLGSEAFF.

Only one count was recorded for this clone. This rearrangement joins TRBV5-1 to TRBJ2-3; 9 bases align to TRBD2. Losses at the gene ends were 7 bases for V and 2 bases for J; bases not matched to a gene: 8. This CDR3 has 15 amino acids. From germline, CDR1 is SGHRS and CDR2 YFSETQ. Here the CDR3 DNA reads TGCGCCAGCCGCGACCTAGCGGGATACACAGATACGCAGTATTTT. This codes for CASRDLAGYTDTQYF.

The V call is TRBV2, the J call TRBJ2-7; D ambiguous. The length of the CDR3 is 15 residues. The germline gives CDR1 SNHLY, CDR2 FYNNEI. V shed 4 bases and J shed 1 base, with 14 bases lying between them. The CDR3 is CASSGLETVSYEQYF. The CDR3 nucleotides read TGTGCCAGCAGTGGCCTCGAGACGGTATCCTACGAGCAGTACTTC.

V gene TRBV6-4 combines with J gene TRBJ2-1, with TRBD2 matching over 8 bases. The V gene's germline CDR1 is MRHNA and CDR2 SNTAGT. Trimming cost V 4 bases and J 7 bases; bases outside gene matches: 3. The CDR3 has 13 residues. CDR3 sequence (DNA): TGTGCCAGCAGTGCGGGGGGGCCAAATGAGCAGTTCTTC. This sequence encodes CASSAGGPNEQFF.

This clone was observed a few times. The chain carries TRBV19 and TRBJ1-6; 10 bases fit TRBD1. The J segment lost 10 bases and the V segment lost 7 bases, leaving 10 bases of the junction unmatched. This CDR3 is built from 15 residues. Germline V CDR1 and CDR2: LNHDA, SQIVND (reference sequence). The CDR3 protein is CASTTGTGEASPLHF. The CDR3 DNA sequence: TGTGCCAGTACCACCGGGACAGGGGAGGCATCACCCCTCCACTTT.

The rearrangement uses TRBV30 and TRBJ2-7, with D possibly being TRBD1 (6 bases). Germline V CDR1 and CDR2: GTSNPN, SVGIG (reference sequence). This CDR3 has 12 amino acids. Between the trimmed V and J ends, which lost 2 bases and 3 bases, there was a span of 8 bases. The CDR3 is CAWSLQGYEQYF. In DNA, the CDR3 is TGTGCCTGGAGTCTACAGGGCTACGAGCAGTACTTC.

The CDR3 protein is CASSEMDRGVNGYTF. Written as DNA, the CDR3 is TGTGCCAGCAGTGAAATGGACAGGGGCGTAAATGGCTACACCTTC. The rearrangement links TRBV6-1 to TRBJ1-2; TRBD1 aligns across 9 bases. Looked up from germline, CDR1 is MNHNS and CDR2 is SASEGT. This CDR3 spans 15 amino acids. The J segment lost 6 bases and the V segment lost 2 bases, leaving 7 bases of the junction unmatched.